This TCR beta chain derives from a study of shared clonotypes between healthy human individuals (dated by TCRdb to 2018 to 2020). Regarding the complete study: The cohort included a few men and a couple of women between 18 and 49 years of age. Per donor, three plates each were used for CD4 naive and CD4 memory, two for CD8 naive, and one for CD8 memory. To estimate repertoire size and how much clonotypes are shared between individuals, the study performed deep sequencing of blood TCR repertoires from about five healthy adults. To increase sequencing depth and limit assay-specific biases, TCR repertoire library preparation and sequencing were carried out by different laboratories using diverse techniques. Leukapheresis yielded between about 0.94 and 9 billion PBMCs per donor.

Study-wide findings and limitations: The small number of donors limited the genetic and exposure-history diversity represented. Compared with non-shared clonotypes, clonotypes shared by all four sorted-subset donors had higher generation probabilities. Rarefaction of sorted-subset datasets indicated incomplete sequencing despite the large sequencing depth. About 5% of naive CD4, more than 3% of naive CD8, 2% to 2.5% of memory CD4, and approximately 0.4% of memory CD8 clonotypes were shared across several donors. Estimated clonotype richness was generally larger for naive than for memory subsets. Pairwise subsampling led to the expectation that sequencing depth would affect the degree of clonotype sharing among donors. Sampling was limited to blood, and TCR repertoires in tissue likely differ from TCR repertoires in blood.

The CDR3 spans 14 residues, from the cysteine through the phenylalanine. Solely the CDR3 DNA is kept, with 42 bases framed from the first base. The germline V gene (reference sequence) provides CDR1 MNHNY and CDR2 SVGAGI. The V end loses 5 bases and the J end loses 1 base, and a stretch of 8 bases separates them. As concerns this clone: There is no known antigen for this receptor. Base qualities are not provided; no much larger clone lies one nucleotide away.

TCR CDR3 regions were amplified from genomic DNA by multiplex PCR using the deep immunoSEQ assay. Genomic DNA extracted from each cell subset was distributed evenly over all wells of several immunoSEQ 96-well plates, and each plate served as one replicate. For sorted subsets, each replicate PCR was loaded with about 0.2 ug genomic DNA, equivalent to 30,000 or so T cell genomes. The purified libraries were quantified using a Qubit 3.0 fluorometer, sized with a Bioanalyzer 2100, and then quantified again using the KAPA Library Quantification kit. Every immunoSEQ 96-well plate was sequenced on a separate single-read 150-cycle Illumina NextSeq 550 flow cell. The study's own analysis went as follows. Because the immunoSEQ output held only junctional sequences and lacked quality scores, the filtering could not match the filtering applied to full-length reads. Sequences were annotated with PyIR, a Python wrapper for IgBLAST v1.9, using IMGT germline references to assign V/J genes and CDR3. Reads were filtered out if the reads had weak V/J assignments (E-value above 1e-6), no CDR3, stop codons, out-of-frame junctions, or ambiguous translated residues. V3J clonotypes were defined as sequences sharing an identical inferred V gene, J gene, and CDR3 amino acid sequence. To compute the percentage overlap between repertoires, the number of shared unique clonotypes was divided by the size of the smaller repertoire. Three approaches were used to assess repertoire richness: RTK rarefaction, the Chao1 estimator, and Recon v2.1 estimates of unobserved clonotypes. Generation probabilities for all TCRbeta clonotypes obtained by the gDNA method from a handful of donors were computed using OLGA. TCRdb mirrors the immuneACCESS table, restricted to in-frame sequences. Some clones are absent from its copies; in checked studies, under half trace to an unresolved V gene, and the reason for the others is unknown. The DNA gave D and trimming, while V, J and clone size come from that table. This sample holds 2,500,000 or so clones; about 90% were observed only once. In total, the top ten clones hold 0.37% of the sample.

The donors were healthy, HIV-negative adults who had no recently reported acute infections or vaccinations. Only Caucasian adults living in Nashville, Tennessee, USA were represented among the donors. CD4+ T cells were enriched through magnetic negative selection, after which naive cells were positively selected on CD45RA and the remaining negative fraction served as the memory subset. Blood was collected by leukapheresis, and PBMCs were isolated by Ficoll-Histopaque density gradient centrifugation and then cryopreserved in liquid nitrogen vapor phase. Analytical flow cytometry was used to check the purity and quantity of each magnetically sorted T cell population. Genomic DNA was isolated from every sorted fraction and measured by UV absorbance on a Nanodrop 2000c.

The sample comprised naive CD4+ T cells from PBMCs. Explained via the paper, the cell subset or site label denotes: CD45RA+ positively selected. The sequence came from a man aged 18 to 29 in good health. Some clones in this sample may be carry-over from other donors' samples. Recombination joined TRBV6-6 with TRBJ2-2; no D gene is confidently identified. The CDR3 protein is CASSLPQNTGELFF. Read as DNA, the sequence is TGTGCCAGCAGTCTTCCACAGAACACCGGGGAGCTGTTTTTT.